This T cell receptor (beta chain) was obtained from a study of cytomegalovirus exposure and HLA in healthy donors. The overall study: Out of 150 million to 200 million T cells, an earlier analysis found around 110 million unique TCR beta sequences in total. The study, taken as a whole, reports: Researchers catalogued some 160 TCR beta chains as cytomegalovirus-associated.

PCR employed 60 Vbeta and 13 Jbeta primers. TCRdb keeps only in-frame clones here, not all; method: immunoSEQ multiplex PCR. The data show some 200,000 clones, over 80% seen once. V shed 9 bases and J shed 2 bases, with 22 bases lying between them. The CDR3 is made up of 16 amino acids. Germline V gives CDR1 MDHEN, CDR2 SYDVKM. The count of this clone is one. Its antigen is not known. This CDR3 is also generated by other DNA sequences in the sample. The gene calls are TRBV28 and TRBJ1-2, with a tentative D call TRBD1 (5 bases). This TCR was recovered from a man aged 35-49 years in good health and CMV-seropositive. The specimen sequenced was PBMCs. CDR3 bases: TGTGCCAGTAGCTCCCCTTCGTGGGGGGGAAACTATGGCTACACCTTC. Protein: CASSSPSWGGNYGYTF.